This T cell receptor beta chain was sequenced in a study of blood T cell repertoires in COVID-19. Study details: Collection of acute and convalescent COVID-19 samples took place in the United States, Italy and Spain. Nucleic acid was either cDNA or gDNA, and it came from T cells, B-cell-depleted T cells, or PBMCs.

In the authors' methods: The authors estimated nucleated cell counts from reference gene primer amplification. Libraries were prepared by immunoSEQ multiplex PCR; TCRdb keeps only in-frame clonotypes and omits some of them. V, J and clone size reflect that table, while D and trimming were determined from the DNA. This table holds 52,000 or so clones, approximately 91% found once. The CDR3 is made up of 12 amino acids. With 6 bases removed from V and 5 bases from J, the gap between germline ends came to 11 bases. CDR1 is SQVTM and CDR2 is ANQGSEA in the germline V gene. The sample taken for sequencing was peripheral blood. The chain has TRBV29-1 and TRBJ1-5; D call uncertain. The clonotype was recovered from a woman in her seventies with active COVID-19. This CDR3 reads CSVGGLDQPQHF. The DNA of the CDR3 is TGCAGCGTAGGAGGGTTAGATCAGCCCCAGCATTTT.